Sequencing of this T cell receptor (beta chain) was carried out in a study of T-cell memory formation after mild COVID-19. Study-level information: TCR clusters were mostly donor specific. General study points: CD4+ contracting clones lay mainly in CM and EM, CD8+ ones in EMRA.

This clonotype was counted only a few times. What it binds is not known. Trimming took off 7 bases at V and 2 bases at J, with 15 bases between the two ends. The CDR3 extends over 13 amino acids. CDR1 SQVTM and CDR2 ANQGSEA come from the germline V gene. TCRdb redid the calling of the 5' RACE reads with MiXCR, one entry per CDR3 protein. The sample holds around 200,000 distinct CDR3 sequences, about a fifth seen once. The sample comprised PBMCs or a T cell subset sorted from them (not recorded which). V and J are TRBV29-1 and TRBJ2-7; the D gene is possibly TRBD1 (6 bases). This clonotype was obtained from an adult woman who had mild COVID-19 (a few samples of this study predate the infection). Cell type and time point are not known. The CDR3 loop reads CSALWDNTYEQYF. CDR3 nucleotide sequence: TGCAGCGCGCTCTGGGACAACACCTACGAGCAGTACTTC.